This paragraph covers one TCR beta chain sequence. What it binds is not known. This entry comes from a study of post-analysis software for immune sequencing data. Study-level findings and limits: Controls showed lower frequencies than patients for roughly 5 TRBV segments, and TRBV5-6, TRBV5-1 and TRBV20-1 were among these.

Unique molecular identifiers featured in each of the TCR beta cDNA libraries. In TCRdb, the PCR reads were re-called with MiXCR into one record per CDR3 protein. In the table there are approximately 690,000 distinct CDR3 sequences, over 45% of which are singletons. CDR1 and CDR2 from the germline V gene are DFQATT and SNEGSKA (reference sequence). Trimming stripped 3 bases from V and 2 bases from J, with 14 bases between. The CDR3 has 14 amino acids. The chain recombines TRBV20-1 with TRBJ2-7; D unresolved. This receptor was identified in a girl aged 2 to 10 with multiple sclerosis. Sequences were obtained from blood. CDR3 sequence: CSARPVGLPYEQYF. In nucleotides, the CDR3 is TGCAGTGCTAGGCCGGTGGGGTTGCCCTACGAGCAGTACTTC.